The table lists the clone carrying this T cell receptor beta chain with a few counts. Its specificity is not known. J gave up 4 bases and V 5 bases, and 10 bases lay outside the gene matches. The germline V gene has CDR1 LNHDA and CDR2 SQIVND (reference sequence). There are 15 residues in the CDR3. Vbeta (60) and Jbeta (13) primers were used in the PCR. The data were produced by immunoSEQ multiplex PCR, yet TCRdb's version contains in-frame clones alone and is incomplete. The sample yields some 170,000 clones, around 77% seen once. This sample was taken from a study of cytomegalovirus exposure and HLA in healthy donors. Study-wide results and caveats: One cluster of highly shared sequence variants probably arose as a sequencing artifact. TCR beta chains associated with HLA were, in a later analysis, more clonally expanded than equally common others.

Though nominally healthy at sampling, donors likely had unrecorded immune exposures. Sequencing was carried out using PBMCs. This TCR derives from a man aged 25-40 years in good health and CMV-seropositive. This chain connects TRBV19 to TRBJ1-2; TRBD1 matches at 7 bases. The CDR3 spells CASSASTGDFYGYTF. In DNA, the CDR3 is TGTGCCAGTAGTGCTTCTACAGGGGACTTCTATGGCTACACCTTC.